The clone carrying this T cell receptor beta chain was picked up one time. Its antigen is still unknown. There are 16 residues in the CDR3. Germline lookup yields CDR1 LGHNA and CDR2 YSLEER. Trimming took off 0 bases at V and 10 bases at J, with 21 bases between the two ends. The data are from a study of cytomegalovirus exposure and HLA in healthy donors. Whole-study findings and limits: Reports indicated that the classifier achieved high specificity and sensitivity in diagnosing cytomegalovirus status.

The assay was immunoSEQ multiplex PCR, and TCRdb's table has in-frame clones only and misses some. The profile shows 190,000 or so clones, about 80% of them singletons. The clonotype comes from a woman aged 18-35 years in good health and CMV-seropositive. The rearrangement uses TRBV4-3 and TRBJ1-1; a possible D gene is TRBD1 (5 bases). The sample was PBMCs. This CDR3 is CASSQEGLGGLAVAFF. The CDR3 coding sequence is TGCGCCAGCAGCCAAGAGGGCCTGGGGGGGTTGGCTGTAGCTTTCTTT.